This T cell receptor beta chain came from a study of T cell responses to AZD1222 COVID-19 vaccine. From germline, CDR1 is SGHDT and CDR2 YYEEEE. The CDR3 is 14 amino acids. Between the trimmed V and J ends, which lost 0 bases and 6 bases, there was a span of 10 bases. Only in-frame clones appear in the TCRdb table, and some are missing; sequencing was by immunoSEQ multiplex PCR. The table includes some 120,000 clones, around 91% detected once. As regards this clone: What it binds is unknown.

Whole-study findings and limits: Nearly half of the spike-specific TCRs reportedly recognize variant regions that carry no mutations. Recipients of AZD1222 seropositive at baseline numbered only 5 or 6. Most donors were white British, females outnumbered males, and clonal diversity was possibly underestimated. Across spike, vaccine-associated CD4 TCRs were found, dominant at 160-218 and 743-854.

The rearrangement links TRBV5-6 to TRBJ1-5, with D perhaps TRBD1 (5 bases). The receptor's source is an adult in good health. Sequenced here: peripheral blood, sampled on day 0 of MenACWY control vaccination. This CDR3 is CASSLVGEGQPQHF. CDR3 coding DNA: TGTGCCAGCAGCTTGGTGGGGGAGGGTCAGCCCCAGCATTTT.